Below, one T cell receptor (beta chain) is given with its context. The data are from a study of blood T cell repertoires in COVID-19. This CDR3 has 15 amino acids. V was trimmed by 2 bases and J by 0 bases, leaving 8 bases between them. Germline values: CDR1 SGHKS, CDR2 YYEKEE (reference sequence). The data were produced by immunoSEQ multiplex PCR, yet TCRdb's version contains in-frame clones alone and is incomplete. There are about 180,000 clones in the sample; roughly 80% occur only once, and 6.5% to 8.5% lies in the top ten. This chain joins TRBV5-5 and TRBJ1-4; D is ambiguous. Sequenced material: peripheral blood. This sequence originates from an older woman with COVID-19, enrolled during active disease. CDR3 sequence: CASSLLSPTNEKLFF. DNA of the CDR3: TGTGCCAGCAGCTTATTGTCTCCAACTAATGAAAAACTGTTTTTT.